This T cell receptor (beta chain) was sequenced during a study of blood T cell repertoires in COVID-19. Assay: immunoSEQ multiplex PCR; the TCRdb copy retains only in-frame clones and omits some. Of under 500,000 clones in the sample, 87% were seen once. This CDR3 is built from 12 residues. The germline V gene has CDR1 GTSNPN and CDR2 SVGIG (reference sequence). Unmatched junction bases numbered 4, after V lost 5 bases and J lost 3 bases. The source material was PBMCs or T cells enriched from blood (not recorded which). The gene calls are TRBV30 and TRBJ2-7, with 7 bases matching TRBD1. This receptor was identified in a young woman with acute COVID-19. The CDR3 protein is CAWGDSYYEQYF. For the CDR3, the DNA is TGTGCCTGGGGGGACAGTTACTACGAGCAGTACTTC.